The entry that follows covers one T cell receptor beta chain sequence. Its antigen is currently unknown. The record originates from a study of radiation and T cells in renal cell carcinoma. Study as a whole: Nephrectomy followed 15 Gy stereotactic body radiation by 4 weeks. Study-wide results and caveats: Top tumor clonotypes rose in blood 2 weeks post-radiation, then contracted.

Method: immunoSEQ multiplex PCR; TCRdb's copy keeps in-frame clones and lacks some. The top ten clones hold roughly 23% of a sample with some 150,000 clones, around four fifths of them seen once. Indicated time point: baseline pretreatment blood. The treatment is: 15 Gy SBRT to primary tumor, nephrectomy 4 weeks later. Blood was sampled at baseline, 2 weeks and 4 weeks after SBRT. The sample here was blood, taken from a patient whose treatment included radiotherapy and nephrectomy. This receptor was identified in a woman in her forties or fifties with renal cell carcinoma.

The CDR3 loop reads CASSTRGRGTFQPQHF. In nucleotides, the CDR3 is TGTGCCAGCAGCACCCGAGGGAGGGGAACTTTTCAGCCCCAGCATTTT. The chain combines TRBV5-6 with TRBJ1-5; TRBD1 might be the D (5 bases). The V end lost 4 bases, the J end lost 6 bases, and 20 bases lay between the germline ends. Germline V gene sequence: CDR1 SGHDT, CDR2 YYEEEE. This CDR3 is built from 16 residues.